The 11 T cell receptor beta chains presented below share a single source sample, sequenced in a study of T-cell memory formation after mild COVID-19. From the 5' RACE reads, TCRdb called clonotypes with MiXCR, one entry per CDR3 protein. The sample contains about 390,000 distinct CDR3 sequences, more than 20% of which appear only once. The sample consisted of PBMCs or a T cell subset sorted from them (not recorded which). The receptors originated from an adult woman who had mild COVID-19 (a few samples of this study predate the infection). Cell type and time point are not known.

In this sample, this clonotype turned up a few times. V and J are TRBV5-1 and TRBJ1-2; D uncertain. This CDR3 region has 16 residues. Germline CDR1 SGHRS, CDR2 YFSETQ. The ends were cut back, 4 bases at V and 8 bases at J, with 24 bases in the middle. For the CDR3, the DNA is TGCGCCAGCAGCGGGCGAAGGTCACCAGAAGCCGGCGGCTACACCTTC. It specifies CASSGRRSPEAGGYTF.

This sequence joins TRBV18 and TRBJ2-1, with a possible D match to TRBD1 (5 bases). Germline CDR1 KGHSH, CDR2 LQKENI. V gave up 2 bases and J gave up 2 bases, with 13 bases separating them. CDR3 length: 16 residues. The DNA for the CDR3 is TGTGCCAGCTCACCATACGCGGCAGGGACCTACAATGAGCAGTTCTTC. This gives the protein CASSPYAAGTYNEQFF. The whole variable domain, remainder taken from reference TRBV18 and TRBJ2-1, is NAGVMQNPRHLVRRRGQEARLRCSPMKGHSHVYWYRQLPEEGLKFMVYLQKENIIDESGMPKERFSAEFPKEGPSILRIQQVVRGDSAAYFCASSPYAAGTYNEQFFGPGTRLTVL.

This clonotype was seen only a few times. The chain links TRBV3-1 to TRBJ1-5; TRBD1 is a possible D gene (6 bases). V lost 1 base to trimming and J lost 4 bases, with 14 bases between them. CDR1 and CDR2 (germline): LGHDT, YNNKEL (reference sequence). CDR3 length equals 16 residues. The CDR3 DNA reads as TGTGCCAGCAGCCAAGGAGGGGCAGGGGTTAATCAGCCCCAGCATTTT. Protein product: CASSQGGAGVNQPQHF.

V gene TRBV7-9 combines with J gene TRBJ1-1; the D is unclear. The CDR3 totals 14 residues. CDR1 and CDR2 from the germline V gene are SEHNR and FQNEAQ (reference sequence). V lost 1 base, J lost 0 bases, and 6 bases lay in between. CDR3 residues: CASSLGFLNTEAFF. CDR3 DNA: TGTGCCAGCAGCTTAGGTTTCCTGAACACTGAAGCTTTCTTT.

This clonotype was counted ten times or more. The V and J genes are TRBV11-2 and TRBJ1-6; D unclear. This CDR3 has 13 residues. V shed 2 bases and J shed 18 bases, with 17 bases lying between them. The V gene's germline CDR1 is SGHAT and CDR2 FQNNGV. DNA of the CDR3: TGTGCCAGCAGCTTACGTTCGTCAGGCCCAACCCACTTT. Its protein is CASSLRSSGPTHF.

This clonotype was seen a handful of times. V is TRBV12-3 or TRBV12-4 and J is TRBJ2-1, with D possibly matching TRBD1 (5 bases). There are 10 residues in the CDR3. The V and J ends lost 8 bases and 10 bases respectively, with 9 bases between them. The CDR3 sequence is CASGATEQFF. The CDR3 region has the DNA TGTGCCAGCGGGGCTACGGAGCAGTTCTTC.

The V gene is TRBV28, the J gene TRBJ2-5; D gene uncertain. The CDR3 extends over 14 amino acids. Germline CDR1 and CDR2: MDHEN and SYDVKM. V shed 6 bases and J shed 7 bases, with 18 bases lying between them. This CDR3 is CASSLAGFRPTQYF. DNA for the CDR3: TGTGCCAGCAGCCTTGCCGGGTTCCGGCCGACCCAGTACTTC.

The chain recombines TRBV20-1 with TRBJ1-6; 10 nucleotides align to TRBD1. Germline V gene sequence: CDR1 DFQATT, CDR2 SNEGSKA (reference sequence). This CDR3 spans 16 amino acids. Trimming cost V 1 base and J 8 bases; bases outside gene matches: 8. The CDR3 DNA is TGCAGTGCTAGAGCCGAGACAGGGGGCTGGGATTCACCCCTCCACTTT. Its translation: CSARAETGGWDSPLHF.

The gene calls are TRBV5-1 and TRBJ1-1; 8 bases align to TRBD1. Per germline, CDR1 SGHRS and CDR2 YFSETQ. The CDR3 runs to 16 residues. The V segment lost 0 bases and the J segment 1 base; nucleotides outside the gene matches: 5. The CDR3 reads CASSLARGQGNTEAFF. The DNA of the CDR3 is TGCGCCAGCAGCTTGGCCCGTGGACAGGGGAACACTGAAGCTTTCTTT.

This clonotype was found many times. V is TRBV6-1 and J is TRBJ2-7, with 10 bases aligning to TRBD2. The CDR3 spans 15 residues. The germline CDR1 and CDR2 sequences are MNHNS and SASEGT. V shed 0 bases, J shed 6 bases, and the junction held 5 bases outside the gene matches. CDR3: CASSEAGAGGFEQYF. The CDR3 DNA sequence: TGTGCCAGCAGTGAAGCAGGAGCGGGAGGGTTCGAGCAGTACTTC.

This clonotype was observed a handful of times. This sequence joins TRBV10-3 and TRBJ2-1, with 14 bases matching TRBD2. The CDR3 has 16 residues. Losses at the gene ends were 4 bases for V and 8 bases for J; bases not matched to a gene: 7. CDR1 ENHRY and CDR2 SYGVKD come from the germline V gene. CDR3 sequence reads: CAISGMGLAGVDEQFF. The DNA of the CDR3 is TGTGCCATCAGTGGAATGGGACTAGCGGGAGTCGATGAGCAGTTCTTC.